This T cell receptor beta chain derives from a study of blood T cell repertoires in COVID-19. J gave up 5 bases and V 2 bases, and 9 bases lay outside the gene matches. Germline CDR1 is MNHEY and CDR2 is SVGAGI. The CDR3 spans 15 residues. The assay was immunoSEQ multiplex PCR, and TCRdb's table has in-frame clones only and misses some. The table has hundreds of thousands of clones, around 91% seen once. The sequenced sample was PBMCs or T cells enriched from blood (not recorded which). The sequence came from a man aged 18-30 years who had recovered from COVID-19. This chain connects TRBV6-5 to TRBJ2-7; 7 bases are shared with TRBD2. DNA of the CDR3: TGTGCCAGCAGTTACACCTGGGGGGGTTTCGACGAGCAGTACTTC. As protein: CASSYTWGGFDEQYF.